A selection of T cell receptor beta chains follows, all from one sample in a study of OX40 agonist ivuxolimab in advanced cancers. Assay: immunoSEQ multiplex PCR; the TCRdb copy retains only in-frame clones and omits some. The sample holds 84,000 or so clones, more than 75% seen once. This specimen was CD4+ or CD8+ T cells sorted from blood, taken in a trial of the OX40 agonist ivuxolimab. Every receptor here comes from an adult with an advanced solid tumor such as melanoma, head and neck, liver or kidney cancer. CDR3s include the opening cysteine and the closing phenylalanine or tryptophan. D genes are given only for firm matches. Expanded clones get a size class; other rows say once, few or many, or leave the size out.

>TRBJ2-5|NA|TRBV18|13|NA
TGTGCCAGCTCACCAGGGTCGGAAGAGACCCAGTACTTC
CASSPGSEETQYF
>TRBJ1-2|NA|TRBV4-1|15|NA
TGCGCCAGCAGCCAAGATCCGACAGGAACATATGGCTACACCTTC
CASSQDPTGTYGYTF
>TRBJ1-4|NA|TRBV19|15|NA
TGTGCCAGTAGTATAGAAGGCCAGGGGCAGGAAAAACTGTTTTTT
CASSIEGQGQEKLFF
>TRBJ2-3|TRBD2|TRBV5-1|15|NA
TGCGCCAGCAGCAGTAGCGGGGGTTCCACAGATACGCAGTATTTT
CASSSSGGSTDTQYF
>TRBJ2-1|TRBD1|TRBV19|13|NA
TGTGCCAGTAGTATGGGACAGGGAGGAAAGCAGTTCTTC
CASSMGQGGKQFF
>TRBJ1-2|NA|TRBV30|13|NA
TGTGCCTGGACCTCCCGGGCCCGACGTGGCTACACCTTC
CAWTSRARRGYTF
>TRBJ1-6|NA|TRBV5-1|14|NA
TGCGCCAGCAGCTTCGGCACCGCTAGTTCACCCCTCCACTTT
CASSFGTASSPLHF
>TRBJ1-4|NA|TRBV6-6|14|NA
TGTGCCAGCAGTTACGGTTCACAGGGAGAAAAACTGTTTTTT
CASSYGSQGEKLFF
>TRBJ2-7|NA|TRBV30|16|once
TGTGCCTGGAGCGCCCCAGGTCCCCTTAGCTCCTACGAGCAGTACTTC
CAWSAPGPLSSYEQYF
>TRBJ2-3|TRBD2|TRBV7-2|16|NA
TGTGCCAGCAGCTCCTTAGCGGGGGTAGGCACAGATACGCAGTATTTT
CASSSLAGVGTDTQYF
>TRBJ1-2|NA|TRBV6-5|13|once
TGTGCCAGCAGTTTTGTGGGGCACGTCGGCTACACCTTC
CASSFVGHVGYTF
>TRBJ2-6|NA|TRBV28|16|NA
TGTGCCAGCAGTCCGTCTCTACTCCGGGGGGCCAACGTCCTGACTTTC
CASSPSLLRGANVLTF
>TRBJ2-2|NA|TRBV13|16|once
TGTGCCAGCAGCTTAGGGGGCGGACTTTACACCGGGGAGCTGTTTTTT
CASSLGGGLYTGELFF
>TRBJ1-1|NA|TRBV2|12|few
TGTGCCAGCAAGGGACAGAACACTGAAGCTTTCTTT
CASKGQNTEAFF
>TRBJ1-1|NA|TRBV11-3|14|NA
TGTGCCAGCAGCTTAGAGCTTCGGAACACTGAAGCTTTCTTT
CASSLELRNTEAFF
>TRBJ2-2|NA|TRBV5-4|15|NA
TGTGCCAGCAGCCCTGGGGGACTCCAAACCGGGGAGCTGTTTTTT
CASSPGGLQTGELFF